These 26 T cell receptor beta chains share one sample of origin, sequenced in a study of blood T cell repertoires in COVID-19. The repertoire was sequenced with immunoSEQ multiplex PCR; TCRdb's copy has only in-frame clones and lacks some. The sample consists of about 300,000 clones, roughly 85% of them appearing once. Sequenced sample: PBMCs or T cells enriched from blood (not recorded which). These receptors were collected from a woman in her twenties or thirties who had been exposed to COVID-19.

The V gene is TRBV7-9, the J gene TRBJ2-2; D uncertain. Germline CDR1 reads SEHNR; CDR2 reads FQNEAQ (reference sequence). V shed 6 bases and J shed 7 bases, with 12 bases lying between them. The CDR3 consists of 13 residues. For the CDR3, the DNA is TGTGCCAGCAGATTTCTTGCGGACGGGGAGCTGTTTTTT. As protein: CASRFLADGELFF.

This chain uses TRBV5-1 with TRBJ2-1; tentative D call: TRBD2 (6 bases). CDR1 is SGHRS, CDR2 YFSETQ, per germline. This CDR3 region has 16 residues. V was cut by 0 bases and J by 6 bases, with 16 bases left in between. The CDR3 loop reads CASSLGPGLLFNEQFF. The CDR3 DNA follows: TGCGCCAGCAGCTTGGGGCCGGGACTCCTTTTCAATGAGCAGTTCTTC.

The chain carries TRBV4-3 and TRBJ1-2; a weak D match, TRBD1 (5 bases). Trimming took off 1 base at V and 4 bases at J, with 13 bases between the two ends. CDR1 is LGHNA, CDR2 YSLEER, per germline. The CDR3 spans 15 residues. The CDR3 is CASSQVAGQGYGYTF. The CDR3 coding sequence is TGCGCCAGCAGCCAAGTAGCTGGGCAGGGCTATGGCTACACCTTC.

This chain links TRBV24-1 with TRBJ2-3; TRBD1 is a possible D gene (5 bases). Trimming left V 4 bases short and J 4 bases short, with 11 bases between. Germline assignment: CDR1 KGHDR and CDR2 SFDVKD. The CDR3 consists of 14 residues. CDR3 residues: CATSEQGNADTQYF. CDR3 nucleotide sequence: TGTGCCACCAGTGAGCAGGGAAACGCAGATACGCAGTATTTT.

The CDR3 loop reads CAISERGPLRNTEAFF. The CDR3 coding sequence is TGTGCCATCAGTGAGAGGGGGCCCTTAAGAAACACTGAAGCTTTCTTT. This chain connects TRBV10-3 to TRBJ1-1; 7 nucleotides align to TRBD1. The ends lost 2 bases at V and 2 bases at J; junction bases unmatched: 8. Germline CDR1 reads ENHRY; CDR2 reads SYGVKD. The CDR3 loop spans 16 amino acids.

V usage is TRBV9 and J usage is TRBJ1-2, with D unclear. The germline V gene has CDR1 SGDLS and CDR2 YYNGEE. The ends were cut back, 0 bases at V and 7 bases at J, with 22 bases in the middle. The CDR3 consists of 17 residues. CDR3 residues: CASSVDSGTSSSSGYTF. The DNA for the CDR3 is TGTGCCAGCAGCGTAGATTCGGGTACTTCTTCCAGCAGTGGCTACACCTTC.

This clone was detected only once. This chain joins TRBV4-1 and TRBJ1-5, with D possibly matching TRBD1 (6 bases). Trimming shortened V by 1 base and J by 7 bases, and 11 bases separated the two germline ends. Germline-derived CDR1 and CDR2 are MGHRA and YSYEKL. There are 14 residues in the CDR3. The chain's CDR3 is CASSQGTGIQPQHF. CDR3 nucleotides: TGCGCCAGCAGCCAAGGAACAGGGATACAGCCCCAGCATTTT.

The gene calls are TRBV28 and TRBJ1-2; 10 nucleotides match TRBD1. The germline gives CDR1 MDHEN, CDR2 SYDVKM. Unmatched junction bases numbered 5, after V lost 4 bases and J lost 3 bases. CDR3 length: 15 amino acids. The CDR3 reads CASSSPTGGDYGYTF. CDR3 bases: TGTGCCAGCAGTTCTCCGACAGGGGGCGACTATGGCTACACCTTC.

This rearrangement joins TRBV10-3 to TRBJ1-1, with unresolved D. The CDR3 covers 11 residues. V lost 6 bases and J 7 bases, leaving 9 bases between the germline ends. The germline V gene has CDR1 ENHRY and CDR2 SYGVKD. In nucleotides, the CDR3 is TGTGCCATCAGACAGCCAAGTGAAGCTTTCTTT. The encoded protein is CAIRQPSEAFF.

V is TRBV7-2 and J is TRBJ2-6; 8 positions agree with TRBD1. This CDR3 has 16 residues. V lost 4 bases to trimming and J lost 7 bases; unmatched junction nucleotides: 9. Germline loops: CDR1 SGHTA, CDR2 FQGNSA. CDR3 residues: CASSSPGTGFANVLTF. DNA for the CDR3: TGTGCCAGCAGCTCGCCCGGGACAGGCTTCGCCAACGTCCTGACTTTC.

This clone was counted a few times. The chain carries TRBV3-1 (or the pseudogene TRBV3-2) and TRBJ2-2; 9 nucleotides match TRBD1. Germline V gives CDR1 LGHDT, CDR2 YNNKEL (reference sequence). Trimming at V came to 4 bases and at J to 6 bases, leaving 6 bases not matched to a gene. This CDR3 contains 15 residues. DNA for the CDR3: TGTGCCAGCAGCCTAGGGACAGGGCCCGCCGGGGAGCTGTTTTTT. Translated: CASSLGTGPAGELFF.

V usage is TRBV2 and J usage is TRBJ1-1; weak D call: TRBD1 (5 bases). The CDR3 is 13 amino acids. Germline loops: CDR1 SNHLY, CDR2 FYNNEI. The ends were cut back, 10 bases at V and 5 bases at J, with 17 bases in the middle. This chain's CDR3 is CATILRGNTEAFF. The CDR3 DNA is TGTGCCACCATTCTACGGGGGAATACTGAAGCTTTCTTT. The whole variable domain, remainder taken from reference TRBV2 and TRBJ1-1, is EPEVTQTPSHQVTQMGQEVILRCVPISNHLYFYWYRQILGQKVEFLVSFYNNEISEKSEIFDDQFSVERPDGSNFTLKIRSTKLEDSAMYFCATILRGNTEAFFGQGTRLTVV.

The chain is built from TRBV19 and TRBJ2-7; possible D gene TRBD2, 6 bases. The CDR3 sequence is 13 residues long. Germline V gene sequence: CDR1 LNHDA, CDR2 SQIVND (reference sequence). Deletions cut 4 bases from V and 2 bases from J, with 9 bases between. CDR3 nucleotide sequence: TGTGCCAGTAGTAGGGAGGCGCCCTACGAGCAGTACTTC. Its protein product is CASSREAPYEQYF.

This clone was counted a single time. The chain recombines TRBV9 with TRBJ2-5; 9 nucleotides line up with TRBD1. The CDR3 runs to 15 residues. Germline lookup yields CDR1 SGDLS and CDR2 YYNGEE. The J segment lost 4 bases and the V segment lost 3 bases, leaving 7 bases of the junction unmatched. CDR3: CASSARRQGGETQYF. DNA of the CDR3: TGTGCCAGCAGCGCCCGAAGACAGGGGGGAGAGACCCAGTACTTC.

The chain links TRBV19 to TRBJ1-5, with unresolved D. Germline V gene lookup returns CDR1 LNHDA and CDR2 SQIVND (reference sequence). V lost 6 bases and J 4 bases, leaving 16 bases between the germline ends. The CDR3 runs 15 residues. This CDR3 reads CASSTDRDRNQPQHF. CDR3 nucleotide sequence: TGTGCCAGTAGCACGGACCGGGATCGGAATCAGCCCCAGCATTTT.

The V and J genes are TRBV29-1 and TRBJ1-2, with TRBD1 as a possible D gene (6 bases). Germline CDR1 is SQVTM and CDR2 is ANQGSEA. CDR3 length equals 17 residues. Trimming removed 7 bases from V and 6 bases from J, with 30 bases in between. In nucleotides, the CDR3 is TGCAGCGGTGCGGACCGGGACATTGGCGATAGCGGGGATGGCTACACCTTC. Encoded protein: CSGADRDIGDSGDGYTF.

The chain joins TRBV6-4 to TRBJ2-2; TRBD1 aligns across 8 bases. Trimming at V came to 5 bases and at J to 5 bases, leaving 7 bases not matched to a gene. Germline loops: CDR1 MRHNA, CDR2 SNTAGT. The length of the CDR3 is 15 residues. DNA for the CDR3: TGTGCCAGCAGTAAGGACAGGGTCGGAACCGGGGAGCTGTTTTTT. This encodes CASSKDRVGTGELFF.

The rearrangement joins TRBV2 to TRBJ1-4, with 7 bases matching TRBD1. With 3 bases clipped from V and 4 bases from J, the junction kept 8 bases outside the gene matches. This CDR3 has 16 amino acids. From germline, CDR1 is SNHLY and CDR2 FYNNEI. The CDR3 region has the DNA TGTGCCAGCAGTGACCACAGGGGCCTCTATAATGAAAAACTGTTTTTT. It specifies CASSDHRGLYNEKLFF.

This clone was seen a handful of times. The V gene is TRBV9, the J gene TRBJ2-3, with D perhaps matching TRBD1 (6 bases). V lost 4 bases to trimming and J lost 1 base, with 10 bases between them. Looked up from germline, CDR1 is SGDLS and CDR2 is YYNGEE. The CDR3 totals 14 residues. The CDR3 sequence is CASSQGQRTDTQYF. The CDR3 DNA reads TGTGCCAGCAGCCAGGGACAACGCACAGATACGCAGTATTTT.

Concerning this clone: At one boundary the junction diverges from the germline segment, which might be a read error. The DNA of the CDR3 is TGTGCCAGCAGCCAGGTGCGGGGCCAAGGGACCCAGTACTTC. It translates to CASSQVRGQGTQYF. The chain joins TRBV14 to TRBJ2-5, with TRBD2 as a possible D gene (6 bases). CDR1 is SGHDN and CDR2 is FVKESK in the germline V gene. The CDR3 is 14 amino acids.

This clone was counted a few times. The chain couples TRBV24-1 to TRBJ2-4; D ambiguous. Germline V gene lookup returns CDR1 KGHDR and CDR2 SFDVKD. V gave up 9 bases and J gave up 1 base, with 3 bases separating them. The CDR3 runs 11 residues. CDR3 in DNA: TGTGCCACCCAGGCCAAAAACATTCAGTACTTC. Translated: CATQAKNIQYF.

The rearrangement links TRBV18 to TRBJ1-6; D is perhaps TRBD1 (6 bases). CDR3 length equals 15 residues. V lost 4 bases and J 4 bases, leaving 11 bases between the germline ends. Looked up from germline, CDR1 is KGHSH and CDR2 is LQKENI. CDR3 residues: CASSQGTSYNSPLHF. CDR3 nucleotide sequence: TGTGCCAGCTCACAAGGGACAAGTTATAATTCACCCCTCCACTTT.

This rearrangement joins TRBV7-9 to TRBJ1-1; no clear D. Trimming removed 6 bases at V and 3 bases at J, with 14 bases between. CDR1 SEHNR and CDR2 FQNEAQ come from the germline V gene (reference sequence). This CDR3 region has 14 residues. The CDR3 bases are TGTGCCAGCAGTCTAAATCCGGGGTACACTGAAGCTTTCTTT. Translating it yields CASSLNPGYTEAFF.

This chain's CDR3 is CATSGTSGYEQYF. As DNA, the CDR3 is TGTGCCACCTCCGGGACTAGTGGGTACGAGCAGTACTTC. The chain joins TRBV24-1 to TRBJ2-7; 8 bases are shared with TRBD2. V was clipped by 9 bases and J by 4 bases; unmatched bases: 7. Germline V gene sequence: CDR1 KGHDR, CDR2 SFDVKD. The CDR3 covers 13 residues.

The chain combines TRBV4-3 with TRBJ1-6; TRBD1 is a possible D gene (5 bases). The CDR3 is 16 amino acids. Germline loops: CDR1 LGHNA, CDR2 YSLEER. The V gene lost 0 bases and the J gene lost 6 bases, with 12 bases spanning the gap. The CDR3 region is CASSQDSAGSNSPLHF. In nucleotides, the CDR3 is TGCGCCAGCAGCCAAGATTCGGCAGGGTCTAATTCACCCCTCCACTTT.

The chain carries TRBV9 and TRBJ2-7, with D possibly matching TRBD2 (6 bases). Germline V gene sequence: CDR1 SGDLS, CDR2 YYNGEE. The CDR3 length is 15 residues. V lost 0 bases, J lost 4 bases, and 14 bases lay in between. The CDR3 here is CASSVDDGSSYEQYF. The CDR3 coding sequence is TGTGCCAGCAGCGTAGACGACGGGAGTTCGTACGAGCAGTACTTC.